This T cell receptor beta chain emerged from a study of T cell repertoires in cytomegalovirus infection. The study's findings and limits: HLA-C-restricted CMV clonotypes gave the most frequent clonotype in two of eight donors.

This clonotype was counted at least ten times. The antigen is unknown. TCRdb itself ran the reads through MiXCR, one entry per CDR3 protein. The sample lists hundreds of thousands of distinct CDR3 sequences, about 11% occurring once. The receptor was derived from a human donor in good health (CMV status not recorded). Some clones in this sample may be carry-over from other donors' samples. Specimen: PBMCs.

The CDR3 nucleotides read TGTGCCAGCAGCTCCCTGGGGGTTGGCTCCTACAATGAGCAGTTCTTC. It yields the protein CASSSLGVGSYNEQFF. This chain links TRBV7-2 with TRBJ2-1, with D perhaps being TRBD1 or TRBD2 (5 bases each). Trimming removed 4 bases from V and 0 bases from J, with 13 bases in between. The V gene's germline CDR1 is SGHTA and CDR2 FQGNSA. The CDR3 totals 16 residues.